The T cell receptor beta chain described here comes from a study of human T cells and chemical hapten exposure. This clonotype has at least ten counts. Time point given: pre-sensitization, week 0. Treatment in this sample: therapeutic diphenylcyclopropenone sensitization with weekly scalp DPC. TCRdb ran MiXCR on the RACE reads and lists one entry per CDR3 protein. The profile shows around 100,000 distinct CDR3 sequences, under 14% of them singletons. The CDR3 totals 14 residues. Trimming removed 7 bases from V and 5 bases from J, with 14 bases in between. Germline CDR1 MNHEY, CDR2 SVGAGI. This receptor was identified in an older woman with alopecia areata. Some clones in this sample may be carry-over from other donors' samples. This sample comprised whole blood, obtained in connection with sensitization to the hapten diphenylcyclopropenone (DPC). J is TRBJ1-4 and V is TRBV6-5, with a weak D call TRBD1 (5 bases). CDR3 coding DNA: TGTGCCAGCAAAATACAGGAGGGCAATGAAAAACTGTTTTTT. Its translation: CASKIQEGNEKLFF.